This TCR beta chain was retrieved from a study of blood T cell repertoires in COVID-19 (dated by TCRdb to the early 2020s). In terms of the full investigation: Samples covering the acute and convalescent phases of COVID-19 were provided by collaborators in the United States, Italy and Spain. The sample metadata nearly always contained a de-identified subject ID, COVID-19 status, age in years and sex. The repertoires were released in a freely available public database intended as a resource for research on the immune response to SARS-CoV-2. Where available, HLA class I and class II types were taken from metadata supplied by the sample provider and were not determined by assay-based typing. Subjects who had been exposed to COVID-19, were actively infected with it, or had recovered from it provided the deeply sampled blood TCRbeta repertoires that made up the dataset. The material from the prospective study consisted of cDNA or gDNA derived from T cells, B-cell-depleted T cells, or PBMCs. Samples were obtained from the ongoing ImmuneRACE study (first 160 participants) and from about 1,300 subjects provided by 6 global collaborators.

Including the terminal cysteine and phenylalanine, the CDR3 comprises 15 residues. Of all the DNA, just the CDR3 is kept, 45 bases in frame from base 1. Trimming accounts for 1 base at V and 6 bases at J, while the number of junction bases matched to no gene is 6. The germline V gene (reference sequence) sets CDR1 to MNHEY and CDR2 to SMNVEV. For this clone: The antigen it binds to is not known. No base quality information exists; no much larger clone differs at one position.

Findings and caveats that apply to the study as a whole: Clinical and demographic metadata were provided uncurated, with the amount varying by source and participant.

TCRbeta CDR3 regions were amplified from genomic DNA by means of the immunoSEQ Assay, a bias-controlled multiplex PCR. For the original study's pipeline: The number of nucleated cells in each sample was estimated from the amplification of reference gene primers within the assay. Sequence reads were collapsed and filtered to measure the absolute abundance of every unique TCRbeta CDR3 rearrangement. For each sample, productive Simpson clonality was calculated as the square root of Simpson's diversity index over productive rearrangements. TCRdb took this table from immuneACCESS and kept in-frame rearrangements with V and J called. Such tables lack part of the clones; where checked against another copy, unresolved V genes explain under half of the gap, and the rest is unexplained. V, J and clone size were drawn from that table, and D and trimming were deduced from the DNA. The sample data list 150,000 to 200,000 clones, and about 90% of these were observed just once. Approximately 10% of the sample is held by the ten biggest clonotypes.

At one collaborating source in Seattle, patients were enrolled during active infection and were followed longitudinally through the course of disease. The collaborating institutions used their own protocols to collect whole blood in K2EDTA tubes. Collaborator samples were shipped for TCRbeta analysis as frozen whole blood, isolated PBMCs, or DNA extracted from either sample type. This TCR came from a woman aged 60-70 years with COVID-19, enrolled during active disease. The sequence links TRBV27 to TRBJ1-3; 7 nucleotides in the junction match TRBD1. Sequencing input: peripheral blood. The DNA sequence is given as TGTGCCAGCAGTTTATATCGTCAGGGGGTAAACACCATATATTTT. Its protein product is CASSLYRQGVNTIYF.